The 32 T cell receptor beta chains below come from one sample, sequenced in a study of CD8 T cells in Susac syndrome. RNA totalling roughly 0.45 to 1 ug underwent reverse transcription with random hexamers. TCRdb redid the calling of the immunoSEQ multiplex PCR reads with MiXCR, one entry per CDR3 protein. This sample carries some 130,000 distinct CDR3 sequences, around 95% of them seen once, and the ten largest clones take over 0.15%. Source material: CD8+ T cells from PBMCs. Receptors originate from a human donor with Susac syndrome.

The V call is TRBV20-1, the J call TRBJ2-3; D may be TRBD2 (6 bases). The CDR3 is 14 amino acids. Trimming removed 6 bases from V and 1 base from J, with 14 bases in between. CDR1 is DFQATT and CDR2 is SNEGSKA in the germline V gene (reference sequence). The CDR3 sequence is CSAIEEGRTDTQYF. CDR3 DNA sequence: TGCAGTGCCATAGAGGAGGGTCGCACAGATACGCAGTATTTT.

The V and J genes are TRBV4-1 and TRBJ2-7; TRBD2 might be the D (5 bases). The CDR3 loop spans 13 amino acids. Germline CDR1 reads MGHRA; CDR2 reads YSYEKL. V lost 6 bases, J lost 6 bases, and 15 bases lay in between. DNA of the CDR3: TGCGCCAGCAGGGGAGACCTTTTCCGCGAGCAGTACTTC. Translation: CASRGDLFREQYF.

J is TRBJ2-1 and V is TRBV7-2; D ambiguous. This CDR3 spans 15 amino acids. Germline CDR1 is SGHTA and CDR2 is FQGNSA. V lost 1 base, J lost 8 bases, and 15 bases lay in between. The CDR3 DNA follows: TGTGCCAGCAGCTTAGTTTTTAGTATACGGGATGAGCAGTTCTTC. Its translation is CASSLVFSIRDEQFF.

The genes are TRBV4-1 and TRBJ2-5; 10 nucleotides line up with TRBD2. The CDR3 is 16 residues long. CDR1 and CDR2 from the germline V gene are MGHRA and YSYEKL. The J segment lost 3 bases and the V segment lost 1 base, leaving 5 bases of the junction unmatched. In DNA, the CDR3 is TGCGCCAGCAGCCAAGCTGGGACTAGCGCCGAAGAGACCCAGTACTTC. Amino acid sequence: CASSQAGTSAEETQYF.

The gene calls are TRBV19 and TRBJ1-2; D unclear. V lost 4 bases, J lost 5 bases, and 14 bases lay in between. The CDR3 has 14 amino acids. Germline V lookup: CDR1 LNHDA, CDR2 SQIVND (reference sequence). CDR3 sequence: CASSSGGPSYGYTF. The CDR3 DNA sequence: TGTGCCAGTAGTAGCGGAGGCCCCTCATATGGCTACACCTTC.

The CDR3 bases are TGTGCCAGCAGCGCCGGAGGGGCTGGAGAGCAGTTCTTC. This translates into CASSAGGAGEQFF. The rearrangement uses TRBV9 and TRBJ2-1; D possibly corresponds to TRBD2 (6 bases). Germline CDR1 is SGDLS and CDR2 is YYNGEE. The V and J ends lost 3 bases and 10 bases respectively, with 14 bases between them. This CDR3 spans 13 amino acids.

This clonotype was recorded once. The chain is built from TRBV7-8 and TRBJ2-2, with D tentatively TRBD2 (5 bases). The CDR3 contains 15 residues. In germline, CDR1 is SGHVS, CDR2 FQNEAQ. V was cut by 1 base and J by 4 bases, with 10 bases left in between. CDR3 amino acids: CASSLVDFPTGELFF. For the CDR3, the DNA is TGTGCCAGCAGCTTAGTGGACTTTCCCACCGGGGAGCTGTTTTTT.

The rearrangement joins TRBV28 to TRBJ2-3; the D gene could be TRBD1 or TRBD2 (6 bases each). CDR1 and CDR2 from the germline V gene are MDHEN and SYDVKM. The V end was cut by 5 bases, the J end by 4 bases, with 22 bases between. The CDR3 has 17 amino acids. CDR3 nucleotides: TGTGCCAGCAGTACCCCCCGACAGGCCGGGGGACCAGATACGCAGTATTTT. Protein product: CASSTPRQAGGPDTQYF. The entire variable domain, with the rest obtained from reference TRBV28 and TRBJ2-3, is as follows: DVKVTQSSRYLVKRTGEKVFLECVQDMDHENMFWYRQDPGLGLRLIYFSYDVKMKEKGDIPEGYSVSREKKERFSLILESASTNQTSMYLCASSTPRQAGGPDTQYFGPGTRLTVL.

The chain employs TRBV6-1 and TRBJ2-1; no firm D call. This CDR3 has 16 amino acids. V was pared by 2 bases and J by 4 bases, with 15 bases between. Germline CDR1 is MNHNS and CDR2 is SASEGT. The DNA for the CDR3 is TGTGCCAGCAGTGAAATGATGGGAAACGGTTACAATGAGCAGTTCTTC. It yields the protein CASSEMMGNGYNEQFF.

This chain links TRBV9 with TRBJ2-7; D is possibly TRBD1 or TRBD2 (6 bases each). This CDR3 is built from 15 residues. Per germline, CDR1 SGDLS and CDR2 YYNGEE. V lost 2 bases to trimming and J lost 7 bases, with 19 bases between them. DNA for the CDR3: TGTGCCAGCAGCGTTCAGGGACAATGGGGGGAAGAGCAGTACTTC. This codes for CASSVQGQWGEEQYF.

The chain employs TRBV15 and TRBJ2-1, with TRBD2 as a possible D gene (7 bases). The V gene's germline CDR1 is LNHNV and CDR2 YYDKDF (reference sequence). The CDR3 has 18 amino acids. Trimming shortened V by 0 bases and J by 7 bases, and 22 bases separated the two germline ends. In DNA form, the CDR3 reads TGTGCCACCAGCAGAGATAAAGCGGGACACCTATTAGGTAATGAGCAGTTCTTC. Its translation is CATSRDKAGHLLGNEQFF.

CDR3 region: CASSLEGGAQQFF. CDR3 DNA: TGTGCCAGCAGCTTGGAGGGCGGGGCACAGCAGTTCTTC. This rearrangement joins TRBV5-4 to TRBJ2-1; TRBD2 might be the D (6 bases). There are 13 residues in the CDR3. CDR1 is SGHNT, CDR2 YYREEE, per germline (reference sequence). Trimming took 0 bases from V and 11 from J, leaving 12 bases between them.

The V and J genes are TRBV12-5 and TRBJ1-1; the match to TRBD1 covers 9 bases. After removal of 3 bases from V and 1 base from J, the junction contained 9 bases not matched to a gene. Germline loops: CDR1 LGHNT, CDR2 FRNRAP. The CDR3 extends over 17 amino acids. The CDR3 sequence: CASGFGRDREWNTEAFF. The CDR3 DNA sequence: TGTGCTAGTGGTTTTGGAAGGGACAGGGAGTGGAACACTGAAGCTTTCTTT.

The chain has TRBV27 and TRBJ2-7; perhaps TRBD1 as D (6 bases). Germline V CDR1 and CDR2: MNHEY, SMNVEV (reference sequence). The CDR3 loop spans 12 amino acids. The ends were cut back, 3 bases at V and 4 bases at J, with 7 bases in the middle. CDR3 protein: CASSFRGYEQYF. DNA of the CDR3: TGTGCCAGCAGTTTCAGGGGTTACGAGCAGTACTTC.

The J gene is TRBJ2-3, the V gene TRBV30; 8 nucleotides line up with TRBD2. CDR3 length: 14 residues. Trimming took 4 bases from V and 5 from J; bases not matched to a gene: 8. Germline assignment: CDR1 GTSNPN and CDR2 SVGIG (reference sequence). The CDR3 sequence: CAWTLVAGLDTQYF. The CDR3 DNA reads TGTGCCTGGACCCTGGTAGCGGGACTAGATACGCAGTATTTT. The full variable domain, its missing parts supplied by reference TRBV30 and TRBJ2-3, is SQTIHQWPATLVQPVGSPLSLECTVEGTSNPNLYWYRQAAGRGLQLLFYSVGIGQISSEVPQNLSASRPQDRQFILSSKKLLLSDSGFYLCAWTLVAGLDTQYFGPGTRLTVL.

The rearrangement uses TRBV4-1 and TRBJ2-5; 8 nucleotides agree with TRBD1. This CDR3 contains 13 residues. Germline trimming cut 8 bases from V and 4 bases from J; bases unmatched to any gene: 6. CDR1 and CDR2 (germline): MGHRA, YSYEKL. The CDR3: CASDQGAGETQYF. The CDR3 DNA is TGCGCCAGCGATCAGGGGGCAGGAGAGACCCAGTACTTC.

The chain couples TRBV20-1 to TRBJ2-3; no reliable D call. This CDR3 contains 10 residues. Trimming stripped 6 bases from V and 4 bases from J, with 5 bases between. Germline CDR1 DFQATT, CDR2 SNEGSKA (reference sequence). The CDR3 nucleotides read TGCAGTGCCACATCAGATACGCAGTATTTT. The encoded protein is CSATSDTQYF.

The chain links TRBV20-1 to TRBJ2-7, with 9 nucleotides matching TRBD2. Germline CDR1 DFQATT, CDR2 SNEGSKA (reference sequence). With 5 bases clipped from V and 7 bases from J, the junction kept 12 bases outside the gene matches. The CDR3 is made up of 14 amino acids. The CDR3 loop is CSAVSHRTSEEQYF. In DNA form, the CDR3 reads TGCAGTGCTGTCTCCCATCGGACTAGCGAAGAGCAGTACTTC.

The gene calls are TRBV3-1 and TRBJ2-1, with D perhaps TRBD1 (5 bases). Trimming removed 0 bases at V and 8 bases at J, with 14 bases between. In germline, CDR1 is LGHDT, CDR2 YNNKEL (reference sequence). The CDR3 extends over 15 amino acids. CDR3 DNA sequence: TGTGCCAGCAGCCAAGATGGGGCTATGACTTATGAGCAGTTCTTC. This encodes CASSQDGAMTYEQFF.

The CDR3 here is CASSVAQVATEAFF. As DNA, the CDR3 is TGTGCCAGCAGCGTAGCTCAAGTCGCCACTGAAGCTTTCTTT. The V and J genes are TRBV9 and TRBJ1-1; D gene unclear. Deletions cut 0 bases from V and 4 bases from J, with 10 bases between. Looked up from germline, CDR1 is SGDLS and CDR2 is YYNGEE. The CDR3 extends over 14 amino acids.

This sequence joins TRBV7-2 and TRBJ1-1, with 7 bases identical to TRBD1. CDR1 SGHTA and CDR2 FQGNSA come from the germline V gene. The CDR3 sequence is 17 residues long. V was pared by 4 bases and J by 5 bases, with 16 bases of the junction left unmatched. The DNA of the CDR3 is TGTGCCAGCAGCTCAGGTCCTCTACAGGGGTTGCGTACTGAAGCTTTCTTT. Translated: CASSSGPLQGLRTEAFF.

The chain has TRBV28 and TRBJ2-3; 9 positions agree with TRBD2. CDR1 and CDR2 from the germline V gene are MDHEN and SYDVKM. The length of the CDR3 is 16 residues. V trimming: 1 base; J trimming: 2 bases; junction bases outside the gene matches: 4. The DNA of the CDR3 is TGTGCCAGCAGTTTATCGGGACTAGCCTACACAGATACGCAGTATTTT. Translated: CASSLSGLAYTDTQYF.

V is TRBV6-1 and J is TRBJ2-2; a possible D gene is TRBD2 (5 bases). V gave up 4 bases and J gave up 4 bases, with 10 bases separating them. Per the germline V gene, CDR1 is MNHNS and CDR2 is SASEGT. This CDR3 comprises 14 residues. CDR3 DNA sequence: TGTGCCAGCAGTGGGCTAGGGAGCACCGGGGAGCTGTTTTTT. This gives the protein CASSGLGSTGELFF.

The chain links TRBV12-3 or TRBV12-4 to TRBJ2-5; TRBD1 or TRBD2 may be the D gene (5 bases each). The CDR3 covers 14 residues. Trimming removed 4 bases from V and 4 bases from J, with 13 bases in between. The CDR3 nucleotides are TGTGCCAGCAGTTCCGGGACCATCGGAGAGACCCAGTACTTC. The encoded protein is CASSSGTIGETQYF.

The chain combines TRBV27 with TRBJ2-7; 12 positions agree with TRBD1. This CDR3 region has 12 residues. Unmatched junction bases numbered 5, after V lost 8 bases and J lost 9 bases. Germline V CDR1 and CDR2: MNHEY, SMNVEV (reference sequence). DNA for the CDR3: TGTGCCAGCGGGACAGGGGGCTTTAGGCAGTACTTC. Its protein product is CASGTGGFRQYF.

In DNA form, the CDR3 reads TGCAGTGCTAGTTCTACACAGGGACTTAACTATGGCTACACCTTC. This encodes CSASSTQGLNYGYTF. This chain joins TRBV20-1 and TRBJ1-2, with D perhaps TRBD1 (6 bases). Germline V gene lookup returns CDR1 DFQATT and CDR2 SNEGSKA (reference sequence). The CDR3 has 15 residues. With 3 bases removed from V and 1 base from J, the gap between germline ends came to 15 bases.

The chain uses TRBV2 and TRBJ2-1; D not certain. The CDR3 is made up of 12 amino acids. The germline V and J ends were trimmed by 7 bases and 9 bases, with 13 bases remaining between them. Germline lookup yields CDR1 SNHLY and CDR2 FYNNEI. The CDR3: CASNRIGVEQFF. In DNA, the CDR3 is TGTGCCAGCAATCGAATTGGGGTTGAGCAGTTCTTC.

The chain carries TRBV28 and TRBJ2-5; D possibly corresponds to TRBD2 (6 bases). This CDR3 has 15 amino acids. Trimming pared 10 bases from V and 5 bases from J, leaving 23 bases between. Germline-derived CDR1 and CDR2 are MDHEN and SYDVKM. The CDR3 here is CATLATGPGVETQYF. The CDR3 nucleotides read TGTGCCACCCTTGCGACGGGCCCGGGGGTGGAGACCCAGTACTTC.

The chain combines TRBV27 with TRBJ1-1, with D unresolved. The CDR3 is made up of 13 amino acids. Trimming shortened V by 3 bases and J by 7 bases, and 12 bases separated the two germline ends. Germline CDR1 reads MNHEY; CDR2 reads SMNVEV (reference sequence). CDR3 nucleotides: TGTGCCAGCAGTTTCGTCCGGGCCGATGAAGCTTTCTTT. This translates into CASSFVRADEAFF.

This sequence joins TRBV2 and TRBJ2-5; D is unclear. The CDR3 extends over 13 amino acids. V lost 2 bases and J lost 2, with 6 bases in between. CDR1 and CDR2 (germline): SNHLY, FYNNEI. As DNA, the CDR3 is TGTGCCAGCAGTGAACAGGCACAAGAGACCCAGTACTTC. Translating gives CASSEQAQETQYF.

The V gene is TRBV19, the J gene TRBJ2-1; D remains unclear. The CDR3 is 15 residues long. The V and J ends lost 1 base and 0 bases respectively, with 7 bases between them. The germline V gene has CDR1 LNHDA and CDR2 SQIVND (reference sequence). The CDR3 sequence: CASSIALSSYNEQFF. As DNA, the CDR3 is TGTGCCAGTAGTATAGCGCTTAGCTCCTACAATGAGCAGTTCTTC.

This chain uses TRBV27 with TRBJ1-5, with D unclear. In germline, CDR1 is MNHEY, CDR2 SMNVEV (reference sequence). The CDR3 extends over 14 amino acids. Deletions cut 0 bases from V and 12 bases from J, with 15 bases between. CDR3 amino acids: CASSLSRTHSLQHF. In DNA form, the CDR3 reads TGTGCCAGCAGTTTATCCAGGACCCACAGTCTCCAGCATTTT.